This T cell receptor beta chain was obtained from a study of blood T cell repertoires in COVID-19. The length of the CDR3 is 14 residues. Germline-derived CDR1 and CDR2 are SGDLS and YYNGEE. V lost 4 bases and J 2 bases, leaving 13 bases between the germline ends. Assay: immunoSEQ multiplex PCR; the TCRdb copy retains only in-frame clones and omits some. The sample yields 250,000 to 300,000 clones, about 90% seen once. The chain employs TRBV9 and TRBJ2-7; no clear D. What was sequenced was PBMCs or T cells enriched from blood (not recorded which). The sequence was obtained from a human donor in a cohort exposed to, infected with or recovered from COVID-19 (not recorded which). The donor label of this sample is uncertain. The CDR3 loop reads CASSPSLVPYEQYF. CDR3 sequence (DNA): TGTGCCAGCAGCCCCTCCCTCGTTCCCTACGAGCAGTACTTC.